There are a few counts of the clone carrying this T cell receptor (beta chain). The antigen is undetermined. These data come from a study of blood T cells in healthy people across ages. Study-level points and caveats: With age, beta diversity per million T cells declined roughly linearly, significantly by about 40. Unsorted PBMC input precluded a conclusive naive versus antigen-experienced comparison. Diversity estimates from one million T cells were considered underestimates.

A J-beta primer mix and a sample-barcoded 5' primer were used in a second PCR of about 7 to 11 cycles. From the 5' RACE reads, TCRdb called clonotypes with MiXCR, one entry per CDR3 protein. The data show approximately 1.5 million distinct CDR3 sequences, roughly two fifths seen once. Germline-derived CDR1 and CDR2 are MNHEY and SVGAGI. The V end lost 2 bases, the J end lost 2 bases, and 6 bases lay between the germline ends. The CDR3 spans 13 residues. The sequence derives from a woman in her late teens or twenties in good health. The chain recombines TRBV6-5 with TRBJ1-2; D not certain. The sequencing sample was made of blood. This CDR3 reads CASSYGKNYGYTF. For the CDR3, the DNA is TGTGCCAGCAGTTACGGTAAAAACTATGGCTACACCTTC.